Many counts were recorded for the clone carrying this T cell receptor (beta chain). MiXCR, applied by TCRdb to the 5' RACE reads, yields one record per CDR3 protein. The table lists about 36,000 distinct CDR3 sequences, under 9% of them singletons, with over 8% in the top ten. The time point here: blood at routine non-recurrence follow-up after resection. The data were taken from a study of spatial heterogeneity in lung cancer. This TCR came from a male donor with early-stage non-small cell lung cancer. The specimen comprised PBMCs, sampled at follow-up.

The CDR3 loop is CASSLVGTEETQYF. For the CDR3, the DNA is TGCGCCAGCAGCTTGGTGGGGACCGAAGAGACCCAGTACTTC. The rearrangement joins TRBV5-1 to TRBJ2-5, with D perhaps given as TRBD1 or TRBD2 (5 bases each). This CDR3 has 14 residues. Trimming left V 0 bases short and J 3 bases short, with 9 bases between. Germline V gene sequence: CDR1 SGHRS, CDR2 YFSETQ.